Presented here are 25 T cell receptor beta chains from one specimen sequenced in a study of T cells in women clearing cervical HPV infection. Only in-frame clones appear in the TCRdb table, and some are missing; sequencing was by immunoSEQ multiplex PCR. The sample has 21,000 or so clones, and its top ten clones hold approximately 25%. Input material: blood buffy coat. These receptors all stem from a woman aged 18-70 years with a cervical HPV16 infection that either progressed to CIN3+ or cleared (not recorded which).

As regards this clone: Sequencing ends 3 residues short of the CDR3 end; the germline J gene provides the rest. J is TRBJ2-2 and V is TRBV7-3; D is ambiguous. The germline gives CDR1 SGHTA, CDR2 FQGTGA. V lost 3 bases to trimming and J lost 6 bases, with 5 bases between them. The CDR3 runs to 12 residues. CDR3 loop: CASSFYPGELFF. The sequenced part of the CDR3 DNA is TGTGCCAGCAGCTTTTATCCCGGGGAG.

Remarks on this clone: The CDR3 extends 3 residues past the end of the read, so its final part is completed from the germline J gene. The rearrangement joins TRBV4-2 to TRBJ1-5, with a possible D match to TRBD1 (6 bases). In germline, CDR1 is LGHNA, CDR2 YNFKEQ. The CDR3 totals 19 residues. The V and J ends lost 0 bases and 7 bases respectively, with 25 bases between them. The DNA read from the CDR3 is TGTGCCAGCAGCCAAGATCAGGTTGTTATGTCGGGGGGCAGCCAGCCC. Its translation: CASSQDQVVMSGGSQP. The entire CDR3 protein reads CASSQDQVVMSGGSQPQHF.

Points on this clone: Read coverage stops 3 residues before the CDR3 terminus; the germline J gene supplies the remainder. The chain links TRBV5-4 to TRBJ1-1; the D gene is possibly TRBD1 (5 bases). CDR1 and CDR2 (germline): SGHNT, YYREEE (reference sequence). V lost 4 bases and J 7 bases, leaving 14 bases between the germline ends. The CDR3 is 13 amino acids. Partial CDR3 DNA: TGTGCCAGCAGCAGTAACCAGGGTAATGAA. It yields the protein CASSSNQGNE. The CDR3 in full is CASSSNQGNEAFF.

In the case of this clone: Sequencing ends 3 residues short of the CDR3 end; the germline J gene provides the rest. The J gene is TRBJ2-5, the V gene TRBV5-1, with TRBD1 matching over 9 bases. The germline CDR1 and CDR2 sequences are SGHRS and YFSETQ. CDR3 length: 15 amino acids. This CDR3 reads CASSPRDRVTDTQYF. The sequenced part of the CDR3 DNA is TGCGCCAGCAGCCCAAGGGACAGGGTCACAGATACC.

Partial CDR3 DNA: TGTGCCAGCAGTTTTAGCGCCTTTGAA. It specifies CASSFSAFE. The entire CDR3 reads CASSFSAFEAFF. The genes are TRBV12-3 or TRBV12-4 and TRBJ1-1; D not resolved. The CDR3 end falls 3 residues outside the read, so it is completed with the germline J gene. This CDR3 comprises 12 residues. V lost 3 bases to trimming and J lost 7 bases, with 9 bases between them.

Concerning this clone: With the read ending 3 residues before the CDR3 end, the germline J gene is used to fill in that end. The chain combines TRBV10-3 with TRBJ2-1, with D maybe TRBD1 (5 bases). This CDR3 comprises 13 residues. Germline CDR1 and CDR2: ENHRY and SYGVKD. V lost 7 bases and J lost 6, with 13 bases in between. CDR3 sequence: CAITPGLPNEQFF. Incomplete CDR3 DNA: TGTGCCATCACTCCAGGGTTGCCCAATGAG.

As concerns this clone: From the germline J gene comes the end of the CDR3, since the read stops 3 residues before it. The rearrangement links TRBV6-1 to TRBJ2-1; 12 bases agree with TRBD2. Germline CDR1 reads MNHNS; CDR2 reads SASEGT. The J segment lost 3 bases and the V segment lost 2 bases, leaving 2 bases of the junction unmatched. The CDR3 extends over 16 amino acids. The CDR3 bases that were read are TGTGCCAGCAGTGAAAAGACTAGCGGGGGCTACAATGAG. Translating it yields CASSEKTSGGYNE. The full CDR3 sequence reads CASSEKTSGGYNEQFF.

In regard to this clone: The DNA ends 3 residues before the CDR3 does, and the rest of the CDR3 is filled in from the germline J gene. V and J are TRBV10-3 and TRBJ1-1; no definite D call. This CDR3 region has 13 residues. The germline V and J ends were trimmed by 2 bases and 0 bases, with 4 bases remaining between them. In germline, CDR1 is ENHRY, CDR2 SYGVKD. This CDR3 reads CAISENMNTEAFF. The CDR3 DNA, read in part, is TGTGCCATCAGTGAGAACATGAACACTGAA.

Details on this clone: Read sequence stops 3 residues before the CDR3 end, and the germline J gene provides the missing end. The chain joins TRBV5-1 to TRBJ2-2; D is possibly TRBD2 (6 bases). Germline CDR1 and CDR2: SGHRS and YFSETQ. The germline V and J ends were trimmed by 0 bases and 3 bases, with 9 bases remaining between them. There are 15 residues in the CDR3. CDR3 bases read: TGCGCCAGCAGCTTGGTGCGCGGGGACACCGGGGAG. It specifies CASSLVRGDTGE. The CDR3 as a whole reads CASSLVRGDTGELFF.

As to this clone: The read finishes 3 residues shy of the CDR3 end, and the germline J gene is used to complete it. The chain joins TRBV19 to TRBJ2-7; D not certain. Per the germline V gene, CDR1 is LNHDA and CDR2 is SQIVND (reference sequence). The V and J ends lost 6 bases and 1 base respectively, with 16 bases between them. CDR3 length: 15 residues. CDR3 sequence: CASRVVASLSYEQYF. The sequenced CDR3 bases are TGTGCCAGTAGGGTGGTGGCTAGTTTATCCTACGAG.

For this clone: The read gets to within 3 residues of the CDR3 end, and the germline J gene fills in the rest. V usage is TRBV20-1 and J usage is TRBJ2-7, with 8 positions matching TRBD1. V shed 5 bases and J 2 bases; nucleotides not matched to a gene: 5. The germline CDR1 and CDR2 sequences are DFQATT and SNEGSKA (reference sequence). The CDR3 sequence is 13 residues long. The DNA read from the CDR3 is TGCAGTGCTCAAAAACAGGGGGCCTACGAG. It codes for CSAQKQGAYE. The CDR3, in full, reads CSAQKQGAYEQYF.

Notes on this clone: Read coverage stops 3 residues before the CDR3 terminus; the germline J gene supplies the remainder. The chain uses TRBV5-1 and TRBJ2-1; D may be TRBD1 (5 bases). Per germline, CDR1 SGHRS and CDR2 YFSETQ. The CDR3 loop spans 16 amino acids. V lost 5 bases, J lost 7 bases, and 22 bases lay in between. Incomplete CDR3 DNA: TGCGCCAGCAGTGACGGGCACAGGTGGGCTGCAAATGAG. Translation gives CASSDGHRWAANE. The CDR3 in full is CASSDGHRWAANEQFF.

For this clone: The CDR3 is cut off 3 residues early in the read; its end comes from the germline J gene. The rearrangement links TRBV18 to TRBJ1-2, with 8 bases aligning to TRBD1. Germline values: CDR1 KGHSH, CDR2 LQKENI. The CDR3 length is 16 residues. The chain's CDR3 is CASSPQDRVAKNIYTF. The sequenced part of the CDR3 DNA is TGTGCCAGCTCACCACAGGACAGGGTGGCCAAAAACATC.

With regard to this clone: Coverage ceases 3 residues before the CDR3 finishes, and the germline J gene fills in the end. The rearrangement joins TRBV5-1 to TRBJ2-1; 7 bases align to TRBD2. CDR1 SGHRS and CDR2 YFSETQ come from the germline V gene. V trimming: 0 bases; J trimming: 8 bases; junction bases outside the gene matches: 8. CDR3 length: 15 residues. This chain's CDR3 is CASSLVGGSVYEQFF. CDR3 DNA (partial): TGCGCCAGCAGCTTGGTGGGCGGGAGCGTCTATGAG. The full variable domain, completed using reference TRBV5-1 and TRBJ2-1, is KAGVTQTPRYLIKTRGQQVTLSCSPISGHRSVSWYQQTPGQGLQFLFEYFSETQRNKGNFPGRFSGRQFSNSRSEMNVSTLELGDSALYLCASSLVGGSVYEQFFGPGTRLTVL.

For this clone: The CDR3 extends 3 residues past the end of the read, so its final part is completed from the germline J gene. The chain is built from TRBV5-1 and TRBJ2-5; D might be TRBD1 (6 bases). The CDR3 is 14 amino acids. Germline lookup yields CDR1 SGHRS and CDR2 YFSETQ. Trimming took 3 bases from V and 2 from J, leaving 11 bases between them. The DNA read from the CDR3 is TGCGCCAGCAGCTCCCGGACAGAGCAAGAGACC. This codes for CASSSRTEQET. The full CDR3 is CASSSRTEQETQYF.

Regarding this clone: The read terminates 3 residues ahead of where the CDR3 ends, so the germline J gene completes it. The rearrangement uses TRBV28 and TRBJ2-3, with D hard to call. CDR3 size: 14 residues. CDR1 MDHEN and CDR2 SYDVKM come from the germline V gene. V dropped 7 bases and J dropped 1 base, with 12 bases sitting between them. The DNA read from the CDR3 is TGTGCCAGCAATGACTGGAAACGCACAGATACG. It yields the protein CASNDWKRTDT. The entire CDR3 protein is CASNDWKRTDTQYF. Full variable domain (rest looked up from reference TRBV28 and TRBJ2-3): DVKVTQSSRYLVKRTGEKVFLECVQDMDHENMFWYRQDPGLGLRLIYFSYDVKMKEKGDIPEGYSVSREKKERFSLILESASTNQTSMYLCASNDWKRTDTQYFGPGTRLTVL.

On this clone: The CDR3 end falls 3 residues outside the read, so it is completed with the germline J gene. The rearrangement links TRBV2 to TRBJ1-4; unclear D gene. The CDR3 is 12 amino acids. Germline assignment: CDR1 SNHLY and CDR2 FYNNEI. Trimming removed 7 bases at V and 5 bases at J, with 8 bases between. The sequenced part of the CDR3 DNA is TGTGCCAGCAACAGACAAAATGAAAAA. Protein sequence: CASNRQNEK. From start to end, the CDR3 is CASNRQNEKLFF. Using reference TRBV2 and TRBJ1-4 for the parts outside the CDR3, the full variable domain is EPEVTQTPSHQVTQMGQEVILRCVPISNHLYFYWYRQILGQKVEFLVSFYNNEISEKSEIFDDQFSVERPDGSNFTLKIRSTKLEDSAMYFCASNRQNEKLFFGSGTQLSVL.

Notes on this clone: The read gets to within 3 residues of the CDR3 end, and the germline J gene fills in the rest. J is TRBJ2-7 and V is TRBV15; perhaps TRBD2 as D (5 bases). Germline lookup yields CDR1 LNHNV and CDR2 YYDKDF (reference sequence). The CDR3 is 14 residues long. V gave up 0 bases and J gave up 4 bases, with 10 bases separating them. The CDR3 here is CATSREHLAYEQYF. The sequenced part of the CDR3 DNA is TGTGCCACCAGCAGAGAACATTTAGCGTACGAG.

Comments on this clone: Sequencing ends 3 residues short of the CDR3 end; the germline J gene provides the rest. The chain employs TRBV5-4 and TRBJ2-1; 8 bases fit TRBD1. V lost 6 bases, J lost 4 bases, and 9 bases stayed unmatched. The CDR3 totals 15 residues. The germline gives CDR1 SGHNT, CDR2 YYREEE (reference sequence). CDR3 region: CASKLGQAGYNEQFF. The sequenced CDR3 bases are TGTGCCAGCAAACTGGGACAGGCGGGGTACAATGAG. The complete variable domain, with remaining parts taken from reference TRBV5-4 and TRBJ2-1, reads ETGVTQSPTHLIKTRGQQVTLRCSSQSGHNTVSWYQQALGQGPQFIFQYYREEENGRGNFPPRFSGLQFPNYSSELNVNALELDDSALYLCASKLGQAGYNEQFFGPGTRLTVL.

Notes on this clone: The read falls 3 residues short of the CDR3 end, and the missing part is taken from the germline J gene. The rearrangement uses TRBV5-5 and TRBJ2-7, with TRBD2 matching over 7 bases. The CDR3 spans 13 residues. CDR1 and CDR2 (germline): SGHKS, YYEKEE (reference sequence). Unmatched junction bases numbered 6, after V lost 6 bases and J lost 3 bases. The DNA read from the CDR3 is TGTGCCAGCAAGACTAGCAGCCTCTACGAG. Translation gives CASKTSSLYE. The complete CDR3 protein is CASKTSSLYEQYF.

This clone registers medium-sized by frequency. The read terminates 3 residues before the CDR3 end, so the remaining end is supplied by the germline J gene. The V gene is TRBV28, the J gene TRBJ2-5, with 12 bases matching TRBD2. The CDR3 covers 17 residues. Germline loops: CDR1 MDHEN, CDR2 SYDVKM. The V and J ends lost 4 bases and 2 bases, in that order; junction bases with no gene match: 8. CDR3 DNA (partial): TGTGCCAGCAGTTCAGGACTAGCGGGAAATCATCAAGAGACC. Its protein product is CASSSGLAGNHQET. The CDR3 in its entirety is CASSSGLAGNHQETQYF.

Remarks on this clone: The read halts 3 residues ahead of the CDR3 end, with the missing end drawn from the germline J gene. The chain joins TRBV28 to TRBJ1-1; D is unresolved. The CDR3 spans 11 residues. V was shortened by 7 bases and J by 7 bases, with 10 bases between the two germline ends. The germline CDR1 and CDR2 sequences are MDHEN and SYDVKM. Incomplete CDR3 DNA: TGTGCCAGCATCGACGGGTTTGAA. The encoded protein is CASIDGFE. The full CDR3 sequence reads CASIDGFEAFF.

For this clone: At one boundary the junction diverges from the germline segment, which might be a read error. The read ends 3 residues early relative to the CDR3; the germline J gene fills the gap. The chain is built from TRBV30 and TRBJ1-2; D gene ambiguous. CDR3 length: 12 amino acids. Per the germline V gene, CDR1 is GTSNPN and CDR2 is SVGIG (reference sequence). CDR3 in amino acids: CAWSSQRYSYTF. The CDR3 bases that were read are TGTGCCTGGAGTTCCCAACGCTATAGC.

Comment on this clone: The CDR3 extends 3 residues past the end of the read, so its final part is completed from the germline J gene. The chain couples TRBV29-1 to TRBJ1-1; TRBD1 matches 8 bases. V lost 7 bases, J lost 7 bases, and 8 bases stayed unmatched. Germline V gives CDR1 SQVTM, CDR2 ANQGSEA. The CDR3 sequence is 12 residues long. The CDR3 DNA, read in part, is TGCAGCGGTCACCGGGACAGGAATGAA. Translation: CSGHRDRNE. In full, the CDR3 reads CSGHRDRNEAFF.

Of note for this clone: The read ends 3 residues early relative to the CDR3; the germline J gene fills the gap. The chain is built from TRBV5-1 and TRBJ2-2; D ambiguous. The CDR3 is 15 residues long. Deletions cut 0 bases from V and 1 base from J, with 7 bases between. Looked up from germline, CDR1 is SGHRS and CDR2 is YFSETQ. The part of the CDR3 DNA that was read is TGCGCCAGCAGCTTGGCCAGGCAGAACACCGGGGAG. Translation: CASSLARQNTGE. The whole CDR3 sequence reads CASSLARQNTGELFF.